This is a list of T cell receptor beta chains from one sample in a study of metastatic and nonmetastatic thyroid tumors. TCRdb called clones again from the PCR reads with MiXCR. The sample has 13,000 or so clones, 23% seen once. Source material: adjacent normal tissue. The receptors were sampled from a female donor with papillary thyroid cancer or a benign thyroid nodule (not recorded which). Some clones in this sample may be carry-over from other donors' samples. The conserved cysteine and the conserved F or W are not part of the CDR3 here. Size is stated for part of the rows, as once, few or many counts, or as a class when the clone is expanded.

cdr3_aa: ASSVQVFYEQY
clone_size: few
v_call: TRBV12-3/TRBV12-4

cdr3_aa: ASSSQSYEQY
clone_size: few
v_call: TRBV19

cdr3_aa: ASSEPAGGKDTQY
clone_size: NA
v_call: TRBV10-1

cdr3_aa: ASTRRLGGRGTGELF
clone_size: many
v_call: TRBV7-9

cdr3_aa: ASSLALSSGNTIY
clone_size: many
v_call: TRBV3-1

cdr3_aa: ASSDDRGPGYSNQPQH
clone_size: medium-sized
v_call: TRBV6-1

cdr3_aa: ASSYAFGYTGELF
clone_size: NA
v_call: TRBV6-5

cdr3_aa: ATNGQADLEAF
clone_size: few
v_call: TRBV7-8

cdr3_aa: ASINRIYNEQF
clone_size: NA
v_call: TRBV6-2/TRBV6-3

cdr3_aa: ASSFGRIQETQY
clone_size: medium-sized
v_call: TRBV12-3/TRBV12-4

cdr3_aa: ASSGTEANYGYT
clone_size: NA
v_call: TRBV14

cdr3_aa: ASSWSRLAGGNNEQF
clone_size: NA
v_call: TRBV4-1

cdr3_aa: ASSFDSGWGEQF
clone_size: NA
v_call: TRBV5-1

cdr3_aa: ASGDSGVYEQY
clone_size: few
v_call: TRBV11-2

cdr3_aa: ASTSTGPDEQY
clone_size: medium-sized
v_call: TRBV12-3/TRBV12-4

cdr3_aa: ASSLVGANYGYT
clone_size: medium-sized
v_call: TRBV11-1

cdr3_aa: ASSQDRGPGGASGSVEQF
clone_size: NA
v_call: TRBV4-2

cdr3_aa: ASSMGRHGEQF
clone_size: many
v_call: TRBV19

cdr3_aa: ASPKLRGIDTIY
clone_size: many
v_call: TRBV4-1

cdr3_aa: ASRLSGWGDETQY
clone_size: NA
v_call: TRBV5-5

cdr3_aa: ATSVGGDQPQH
clone_size: medium-sized
v_call: TRBV24-1

cdr3_aa: ASSFVPDGRRVQETQY
clone_size: NA
v_call: TRBV7-6

cdr3_aa: ATSPRGQGNQKLF
clone_size: many
v_call: TRBV15

cdr3_aa: ASRQYNVQF
clone_size: NA
v_call: TRBV2

cdr3_aa: ASSEVEYFSPLH
clone_size: medium-sized
v_call: TRBV25-1